This T cell receptor beta chain came from a study of human T cells and chemical hapten exposure. Points from the study as a whole: Sensitizing with DPC caused no change in TCRs above 1 in 1000 frequency.

This clonotype has a count of ten or more. What it binds is not known. It is unclear where the CDR3 begins or ends on the DNA, so no DNA is shown, and the CDR3 is as TCRdb lists it. Single cDNA molecules in the library carried unique molecular identifiers attached during preparation. TCRdb ran MiXCR on the 5' RACE reads and lists one entry per CDR3 protein. Here the sample spans about 80,000 distinct CDR3 sequences, 6% to 8.5% being singletons. Total RNA was extracted from unfractionated whole blood. Looked up from germline, CDR1 is LGHNA and CDR2 is YSLEER. The CDR3 is 17 residues long, counting both termini.

The rearrangement uses TRBV4-3 and TRBJ2-1; TRBD1 was called by the table and not checked on the DNA. The receptor's source is a male donor in good health. CDR3 sequence: CASSQDSGQATFYEQFF.